This T cell receptor (beta chain) was retrieved from a study of tissue T cells after allogeneic stem cell transplantation. The table came from immunoSEQ multiplex PCR; TCRdb's copy has only in-frame clones and leaves some out. The data contain about 8,300 clones, about 45% of them singletons. Of note for this clone: Genes and germline come from the mouse. Coverage ceases 1 residue before the CDR3 finishes, and the germline J gene fills in the end.

Trimming removed 4 bases at V and 7 bases at J, with 12 bases between. Germline values: CDR1 FNHDT, CDR2 SITEND (reference sequence). The CDR3 extends over 12 amino acids. Regarding time point: mouse harvest day 7 after allogeneic transplant. Tail vein injection delivered 10^7 T-cell-depleted bone marrow cells and 10^6 splenic CD5+ T cells. The clonotype comes from a female BALB/c mouse given C57BL/6 T cells with graft-versus-host disease after an allogeneic hematopoietic cell transplant. Sequenced: gut tissue. The V and J genes are TRBV19 and TRBJ2-7; perhaps TRBD1 as D (7 bases). CDR3 bases read: TGTGCCAGCAGTCTGAGGGGGCGGGAACAGTAC. Translation gives CASSLRGREQY. The complete CDR3 reads CASSLRGREQYF.